This T cell receptor (beta chain) was identified in a study of shared clonotypes between healthy human individuals. Naive CD8 isolation took CD45RO-negative cells positively selected for CCR7 and excluded terminally differentiated effector memory CD45RA+ cells. Donors were Caucasian adults residing in Nashville, Tennessee, USA. The CDR3 totals 12 residues. The germline V gene encodes CDR1 SGDLS and CDR2 YYNGEE. V was clipped by 7 bases and J by 6 bases, with 11 bases between them. The table came from immunoSEQ multiplex PCR; TCRdb's copy has only in-frame clones and leaves some out. This table has 800,000 or so clones, about 97% appearing once.

This clonotype originated in a man aged 25 to 45 in good health. Input material: naive CD8+ T cells sorted from blood. V gene TRBV9 combines with J gene TRBJ2-1; no reliable D call. CDR3 region: CASGGLLNEQFF. CDR3 DNA: TGTGCCAGCGGCGGCCTACTCAATGAGCAGTTCTTC.